A single sample gave rise to the 17 T cell receptor beta chains below, sequenced in a study of shared clonotypes between healthy human individuals. Repertoires were generated with immunoSEQ multiplex PCR, while TCRdb's copy carries only in-frame clones and drops some. Seen here are approximately 2.5 million clones, roughly 92% observed once, and the top ten hold around 0.15%. Sequencing was performed on naive CD4+ T cells sorted from blood. Subset noted: CD45RA+ positively selected. Receptor source: a man between 18 and 35 years old in good health.

The chain uses TRBV7-2 and TRBJ1-6; D not resolved. The CDR3 extends over 16 amino acids. V dropped 4 bases and J dropped 7 bases, with 17 bases sitting between them. Germline-derived CDR1 and CDR2 are SGHTA and FQGNSA. The CDR3, as DNA: TGTGCCAGCAGCTCCTACTCGGAAATAGGGAATTCACCCCTCCACTTT. This translates into CASSSYSEIGNSPLHF.

This sequence joins TRBV5-1 and TRBJ1-1, with D unresolved. Trimming pared 1 base from V and 0 bases from J, leaving 13 bases between. CDR1 is SGHRS, CDR2 YFSETQ, per germline. CDR3 length: 16 residues. CDR3 sequence: CASSLNLGAMNTEAFF. CDR3 DNA sequence: TGCGCCAGCAGCTTGAACCTCGGCGCCATGAACACTGAAGCTTTCTTT.

The gene calls are TRBV5-4 and TRBJ1-2, with a weak D call TRBD1 (6 bases). The CDR3 consists of 14 residues. CDR1 is SGHNT, CDR2 YYREEE, per germline (reference sequence). V was pared by 5 bases and J by 4 bases, with 15 bases between. CDR3 loop: CASRYGQPAYGYTF. DNA of the CDR3: TGTGCCAGCAGGTATGGACAGCCAGCCTATGGCTACACCTTC.

This sequence joins TRBV5-6 and TRBJ1-2; D is uncertain. This CDR3 has 14 residues. The germline gives CDR1 SGHDT, CDR2 YYEEEE. V gave up 4 bases and J gave up 4 bases, with 14 bases separating them. The CDR3 protein is CASSVVYGSYGYTF. The DNA for the CDR3 is TGTGCCAGCAGCGTTGTTTATGGGAGCTATGGCTACACCTTC.

The J gene is TRBJ2-7, the V gene TRBV30; 9 nucleotides match TRBD2. V shed 0 bases and J 5 bases; nucleotides not matched to a gene: 11. The CDR3 runs to 16 residues. Germline V gene lookup returns CDR1 GTSNPN and CDR2 SVGIG (reference sequence). The CDR3 protein is CAWSVRAGLAFNEQYF. The CDR3 DNA follows: TGTGCCTGGAGTGTACGAGCGGGACTAGCCTTCAACGAGCAGTACTTC.

The rearrangement uses TRBV7-5 and TRBJ2-7; the table's D call, TRBD1, was not checked against the DNA. TRBV7-5 is flagged as a pseudogene. The CDR3 loop spans 15 amino acids. CDR3 protein: CASSSSNRVSYEQYF. The CDR3 region has the DNA TGTGCCAGCAGCTCGTCCAACAGGGTAAGTTACGAGCAGTACTTC.

This clone appeared once. Other DNA sequences in this sample translate to the same CDR3. V gene TRBV19 combines with J gene TRBJ1-5; tentatively, D is TRBD1 (6 bases). In germline, CDR1 is LNHDA, CDR2 SQIVND (reference sequence). This CDR3 region has 14 residues. Trimming stripped 4 bases from V and 4 bases from J, with 11 bases between. DNA for the CDR3: TGTGCCAGTAGTAGAGACAGGCCGAATCAGCCCCAGCATTTT. Encoded protein: CASSRDRPNQPQHF.

The V gene is TRBV28, the J gene TRBJ2-6; D perhaps matches TRBD1 (6 bases). Germline V CDR1 and CDR2: MDHEN, SYDVKM. This CDR3 contains 15 residues. Deletions cut 6 bases from V and 2 bases from J, with 11 bases between. The DNA for the CDR3 is TGTGCCAGCAGAAACCAGGGGCCTGGGGCCAACGTCCTGACTTTC. Its protein is CASRNQGPGANVLTF.

The rearrangement links TRBV15 to TRBJ1-4, with 9 bases aligning to TRBD1. V was clipped by 4 bases and J by 0 bases; unmatched bases: 9. CDR3 length equals 18 residues. The germline CDR1 and CDR2 sequences are LNHNV and YYDKDF (reference sequence). CDR3: CATSNTGTGSATNEKLFF. In DNA, the CDR3 is TGTGCCACCAGCAACACCGGGACAGGGTCCGCAACTAATGAAAAACTGTTTTTT.

V and J are TRBV19 and TRBJ1-5; D unresolved. This CDR3 has 13 amino acids. V shed 5 bases and J shed 9 bases, with 14 bases lying between them. Germline loops: CDR1 LNHDA, CDR2 SQIVND (reference sequence). The CDR3: CASSLIGVWPQHF. As DNA, the CDR3 is TGTGCCAGTAGTCTGATTGGGGTTTGGCCCCAGCATTTT. Supplemented by reference TRBV19 and TRBJ1-5, the full variable domain reads DGGITQSPKYLFRKEGQNVTLSCEQNLNHDAMYWYRQDPGQGLRLIYYSQIVNDFQKGDIAEGYSVSREKKESFPLTVTSAQKNPTAFYLCASSLIGVWPQHFGDGTRLSIL.

The J gene is TRBJ2-1, the V gene TRBV27; TRBD1 agrees at 11 bases. With V trimmed by 5 bases and J by 4 bases, 22 bases remained unmatched. Germline V gives CDR1 MNHEY, CDR2 SMNVEV (reference sequence). The CDR3 is 21 residues long. CDR3 bases: TGTGCCAGCAGTCCGAGGACCCGGGACAGGGGGACCCTAAGTTTTTACAATGAGCAGTTCTTC. Residues: CASSPRTRDRGTLSFYNEQFF.

V is TRBV6-1 and J is TRBJ2-1; D gene uncertain. From germline, CDR1 is MNHNS and CDR2 SASEGT. V lost 5 bases and J 4 bases, leaving 3 bases between the germline ends. The CDR3 consists of 11 residues. The CDR3 DNA sequence: TGTGCCAGCAGTAATTACAATGAGCAGTTCTTC. It codes for CASSNYNEQFF.

The chain is built from TRBV10-3 and TRBJ2-1, with 7 bases aligning to TRBD2. Unmatched junction bases numbered 8, after V lost 2 bases and J lost 10 bases. This CDR3 is 14 amino acids long. Looked up from germline, CDR1 is ENHRY and CDR2 is SYGVKD. CDR3 sequence: CAISESLGGEEQFF. The DNA of the CDR3 is TGTGCCATCAGTGAGAGTCTTGGGGGGGAAGAGCAGTTCTTC.

This rearrangement joins TRBV18 to TRBJ2-6; D is perhaps TRBD2 (6 bases). This CDR3 is 18 amino acids long. The germline V and J ends were trimmed by 0 bases and 0 bases, with 12 bases remaining between them. Germline lookup yields CDR1 KGHSH and CDR2 LQKENI. The CDR3 loop is CASSPPGGIISGANVLTF. CDR3 bases: TGTGCCAGCTCACCACCAGGAGGGATTATCTCTGGGGCCAACGTCCTGACTTTC.

This clone was observed a single time. The V call is TRBV5-1, the J call TRBJ1-1; D uncertain. The CDR3 consists of 15 residues. The germline V and J ends were trimmed by 0 bases and 0 bases, with 9 bases remaining between them. Germline CDR1 SGHRS, CDR2 YFSETQ. The CDR3 region is CASSLGTDLNTEAFF. The DNA for the CDR3 is TGCGCCAGCAGCTTGGGGACGGATCTGAACACTGAAGCTTTCTTT.

The count of this clone is one. Other DNA sequences in the same sample also yield this CDR3. The rearrangement uses TRBV19 and TRBJ2-3, with D hard to call. Per germline, CDR1 LNHDA and CDR2 SQIVND (reference sequence). Trimming removed 2 bases from V and 6 bases from J, with 6 bases in between. CDR3 size: 12 residues. DNA for the CDR3: TGTGCCAGTAGTATAAGGGCTGATACGCAGTATTTT. It specifies CASSIRADTQYF. Supplemented by reference TRBV19 and TRBJ2-3, the full variable domain reads DGGITQSPKYLFRKEGQNVTLSCEQNLNHDAMYWYRQDPGQGLRLIYYSQIVNDFQKGDIAEGYSVSREKKESFPLTVTSAQKNPTAFYLCASSIRADTQYFGPGTRLTVL.

The V and J genes are TRBV11-1 and TRBJ2-7, with 10 bases matching TRBD1. Trimming removed 0 bases from V and 4 bases from J; junction bases left unmatched: 6. There are 16 residues in the CDR3. Germline CDR1 SGHAT, CDR2 FQDESV (reference sequence). The CDR3 protein is CASSLAGQGMGYEQYF. The CDR3 DNA sequence: TGTGCCAGCAGCTTAGCGGGACAGGGGATGGGGTACGAGCAGTACTTC.